Listed below are T cell receptor beta chains from one sample, sequenced in a study of OX40 agonist ivuxolimab in advanced cancers. Generated by immunoSEQ multiplex PCR, the TCRdb table keeps only in-frame clones and is missing some. Of 45,000 to 55,000 clones in the sample, 88% were seen once. The specimen comprised CD4+ or CD8+ T cells sorted from blood, sampled in a trial of the OX40 agonist ivuxolimab. These receptors were collected from an adult with an advanced solid tumor such as melanoma, head and neck, liver or kidney cancer. CDR3s include the opening cysteine and the closing phenylalanine or tryptophan.

J gene: TRBJ2-3; V gene: TRBV18; CDR3 protein: CASSPPSRTDTQYF
J gene: TRBJ1-1; V gene: TRBV11-1; CDR3 protein: CASSRPGRGMNTEAFF
J gene: TRBJ1-3; V gene: TRBV11-2; CDR3 protein: CASSLDSRQGFTTIYF
J gene: TRBJ2-7; V gene: TRBV4-2; CDR3 protein: CASSQGRDTEVYEQYF
J gene: TRBJ1-5; V gene: TRBV6-5; CDR3 protein: CASQGGRNQPQHF
J gene: TRBJ1-6; V gene: TRBV7-2; CDR3 protein: CASSLGQVYSNSPLHF
J gene: TRBJ2-3; V gene: TRBV19; CDR3 protein: CASTPSGRAADTQYF
J gene: TRBJ2-7; V gene: TRBV29-1; CDR3 protein: CSVEARKPYEQYF
J gene: TRBJ1-2; V gene: TRBV5-1; CDR3 protein: CASSFGLLQDNYGYTF
J gene: TRBJ1-3; V gene: TRBV2; CDR3 protein: CASSEARGNPGNTIYF
J gene: TRBJ2-1; V gene: TRBV7-9; CDR3 protein: CASSLEAGRIREQFF